One sample yielded the 14 T cell receptor beta chains listed below, sequenced in a study of PD-1 blockade in classical Hodgkin lymphoma. Method: immunoSEQ multiplex PCR; TCRdb's copy keeps in-frame clones and lacks some. The sample records over 20,000 clones, roughly 80% being singletons. Noted time point: cycle 4 day 1 (C4D1), after less than 7 weeks of nivolumab. No patient escaped relapse after autologous stem cell transplantation, and brentuximab vedotin exposure varied. Sequenced material: peripheral blood mononuclear cells (PBMCs), taken before the fourth cycle of nivolumab. All receptors derive from a human donor with classical Hodgkin lymphoma.

A remark on this clone: Other nucleotide sequences from this sample produce the same CDR3. The rearrangement joins TRBV28 to TRBJ1-2; 9 positions agree with TRBD1. This CDR3 comprises 13 residues. The ends lost 6 bases at V and 5 bases at J; junction bases unmatched: 4. Germline V gene lookup returns CDR1 MDHEN and CDR2 SYDVKM. CDR3 protein: CASSLGQGYGYTF. As DNA, the CDR3 is TGTGCCAGCAGCCTGGGACAGGGATATGGCTACACCTTC.

This rearrangement joins TRBV7-8 to TRBJ1-2; the D gene is possibly TRBD1 (6 bases). There are 17 residues in the CDR3. V lost 5 bases and J lost 5, with 24 bases in between. The germline V gene encodes CDR1 SGHVS and CDR2 FQNEAQ. The CDR3 loop is CASSQQIGGTTHYGYTF. The CDR3 DNA sequence: TGTGCCAGCAGCCAACAGATCGGCGGGACAACTCATTATGGCTACACCTTC.

The table lists this clone with a few counts. The chain combines TRBV6-5 with TRBJ1-5; D remains ambiguous. This CDR3 is 15 amino acids long. The V end lost 6 bases, the J end lost 4 bases, and 16 bases lay between the germline ends. Germline V gives CDR1 MNHEY, CDR2 SVGAGI. CDR3 amino acids: CASRTSGAANQPQHF. CDR3 sequence (DNA): TGTGCCAGCAGGACTAGCGGCGCAGCAAATCAGCCCCAGCATTTT.

Only a few counts were recorded for this clone. This sequence joins TRBV5-4 and TRBJ2-7; no clear D gene. The ends were cut back, 0 bases at V and 4 bases at J, with 8 bases in the middle. The CDR3 is made up of 13 amino acids. CDR1 is SGHNT and CDR2 is YYREEE in the germline V gene (reference sequence). The CDR3 here is CASSLAGSYEQYF. The CDR3 DNA sequence: TGTGCCAGCAGCTTGGCCGGTAGTTACGAGCAGTACTTC.

This clone was detected once. The genes are TRBV19 and TRBJ2-7; D may be TRBD2 (5 bases). The CDR3 sequence is 15 residues long. The germline V and J ends were trimmed by 5 bases and 1 base, with 15 bases remaining between them. Germline V gives CDR1 LNHDA, CDR2 SQIVND (reference sequence). CDR3 sequence reads: CASSPLEGQSYEQYF. The CDR3 DNA sequence: TGTGCCAGTAGTCCTTTAGAGGGCCAGTCCTACGAGCAGTACTTC.

The sample holds a few counts of this clone. The CDR3 loop reads CASRSPNIQYF. CDR3 in DNA: TGTGCCAGCAGGAGTCCAAACATTCAGTACTTC. The chain uses TRBV28 and TRBJ2-4, with D uncertain. V lost 6 bases and J lost 6, with 6 bases in between. Germline V CDR1 and CDR2: MDHEN, SYDVKM. The CDR3 has 11 residues.

The chain employs TRBV5-1 and TRBJ1-2; D is ambiguous. Germline V gene sequence: CDR1 SGHRS, CDR2 YFSETQ. The CDR3 loop spans 15 amino acids. V was clipped by 7 bases and J by 4 bases, with 20 bases between them. CDR3 coding DNA: TGCGCCAGCGACCCTTCCGGAGTTAATATCTATGGCTACACCTTC. The encoded protein is CASDPSGVNIYGYTF. Together with reference TRBV5-1 and TRBJ1-2, the CDR3 gives the full variable domain: KAGVTQTPRYLIKTRGQQVTLSCSPISGHRSVSWYQQTPGQGLQFLFEYFSETQRNKGNFPGRFSGRQFSNSRSEMNVSTLELGDSALYLCASDPSGVNIYGYTFGSGTRLTVV.

This clone was found a few times. This chain uses TRBV9 with TRBJ2-1, with D possibly being TRBD1 or TRBD2 (6 bases each). The CDR3 is made up of 15 amino acids. Germline CDR1 is SGDLS and CDR2 is YYNGEE. V gave up 0 bases and J gave up 6 bases, with 13 bases separating them. The CDR3 DNA is TGTGCCAGCAGCGTAGGTCCTGGAGGGGGCAATGAGCAGTTCTTC. Its translation is CASSVGPGGGNEQFF.

This clone appeared once. This rearrangement joins TRBV28 to TRBJ2-7; 11 bases align to TRBD2. This CDR3 is built from 15 residues. The trim removed 5 bases at V and 3 bases at J, leaving 6 bases unmatched. Germline CDR1 reads MDHEN; CDR2 reads SYDVKM. CDR3 nucleotide sequence: TGTGCCAGCAGTCCACCGGGACTAGCGGTCTACGAGCAGTACTTC. Amino acids: CASSPPGLAVYEQYF.

This clone came up a few times. The chain combines TRBV19 with TRBJ1-1, with D possibly being TRBD1 (5 bases). The CDR3 is 14 residues long. Trimming took off 3 bases at V and 1 base at J, with 9 bases between the two ends. Germline lookup yields CDR1 LNHDA and CDR2 SQIVND (reference sequence). CDR3 DNA: TGTGCCAGTAGTATGGGGACGGAGAACACTGAAGCTTTCTTT. This encodes CASSMGTENTEAFF.

The chain links TRBV5-4 to TRBJ2-5; perhaps TRBD2 as D (7 bases). Germline V gene sequence: CDR1 SGHNT, CDR2 YYREEE (reference sequence). CDR3 length: 16 amino acids. The V end was cut by 0 bases, the J end by 5 bases, with 17 bases between. The CDR3 loop reads CASSLAGGGLRETQYF. DNA for the CDR3: TGTGCCAGCAGCTTGGCTGGGGGGGGGCTGCGGGAGACCCAGTACTTC.

The table lists this clone with a count of one. The chain uses TRBV7-9 and TRBJ2-7; 9 bases line up with TRBD1. Germline V gene lookup returns CDR1 SEHNR and CDR2 FQNEAQ (reference sequence). This CDR3 has 14 amino acids. The V segment lost 5 bases and the J segment 3 bases; nucleotides outside the gene matches: 5. DNA for the CDR3: TGTGCCAGCAGCCCCTCGGGACAGGGCTACGAGCAGTACTTC. As protein: CASSPSGQGYEQYF.

The chain couples TRBV2 to TRBJ1-1; D not resolved. Deletions cut 2 bases from V and 2 bases from J, with 9 bases between. Germline-derived CDR1 and CDR2 are SNHLY and FYNNEI. This CDR3 is 14 amino acids long. The CDR3 reads CASSERHANTEAFF. The CDR3 DNA reads TGTGCCAGCAGTGAACGACACGCCAACACTGAAGCTTTCTTT.

In this sample, this clone turned up a few times. The chain carries TRBV4-1 and TRBJ2-1; TRBD2 matches 11 bases. Trimming at V came to 3 bases and at J to 4 bases, leaving 8 bases not matched to a gene. This CDR3 is built from 17 residues. Germline V lookup: CDR1 MGHRA, CDR2 YSYEKL. The CDR3 spells CASSQGSGGAEYNEQFF. CDR3 coding DNA: TGCGCCAGCAGCCAGGGTAGCGGGGGGGCCGAGTACAATGAGCAGTTCTTC.